This passage covers 28 T cell receptor beta chains from one sample sequenced in a study of T-cell memory formation after mild COVID-19. TCRdb ran MiXCR on the 5' RACE reads and lists one entry per CDR3 protein. The sample gives about 250,000 distinct CDR3 sequences, 15% of which show up once; 2% to 2.5% is in the top ten. Sequencing input: PBMCs or a T cell subset sorted from them (not recorded which). All receptors derive from an adult woman who had mild COVID-19 (a few samples of this study predate the infection). Cell type and time point are not known.

This clonotype was seen ten or more times. J is TRBJ2-3 and V is TRBV5-1, with 7 bases matching TRBD2. V lost 5 bases and J lost 2; bases outside the gene matches: 5. CDR3 size: 14 residues. The germline V gene encodes CDR1 SGHRS and CDR2 YFSETQ. As DNA, the CDR3 is TGCGCCAGCAGGCCGGGGGGAACCACAGATACGCAGTATTTT. Translated: CASRPGGTTDTQYF.

CDR3 region: CASSLAGQTQYF. DNA for the CDR3: TGTGCCAGCAGCTTGGCAGGACAGACCCAGTACTTC. The chain is built from TRBV5-4 and TRBJ2-5; D gene unclear. The CDR3 length is 12 residues. Trimming pared 0 bases from V and 6 bases from J, leaving 6 bases between. CDR1 is SGHNT, CDR2 YYREEE, per germline (reference sequence).

This chain uses TRBV5-1 with TRBJ2-5; TRBD2 matches at 10 bases. Trimming at V came to 5 bases and at J to 1 base, leaving 11 bases not matched to a gene. The germline V gene encodes CDR1 SGHRS and CDR2 YFSETQ. The CDR3 runs 17 residues. CDR3 sequence (DNA): TGCGCCAGCAGGAAGAATCTAGCGGGGGCCCTCCAAGAGACCCAGTACTTC. The encoded protein is CASRKNLAGALQETQYF.

The chain couples TRBV24-1 to TRBJ1-5; the match to TRBD1 covers 11 bases. CDR3 length: 15 amino acids. Germline lookup yields CDR1 KGHDR and CDR2 SFDVKD. The junction had 4 bases not matched to a gene; V was cut back by 6 bases and J by 4 bases. The CDR3 loop is CATSRGQGANQPQHF. The CDR3 nucleotides are TGTGCCACCAGTAGAGGACAGGGGGCAAATCAGCCCCAGCATTTT.

This clonotype appeared a few times. This chain links TRBV19 with TRBJ1-5, with a possible D match to TRBD1 (6 bases). Germline CDR1 and CDR2: LNHDA and SQIVND (reference sequence). Trimming left V 1 base short and J 5 bases short, with 15 bases between. The CDR3 consists of 16 residues. The CDR3 here is CASSIGGGRIDQPQHF. DNA of the CDR3: TGTGCCAGTAGTATAGGAGGGGGTAGAATTGATCAGCCCCAGCATTTT.

This chain joins TRBV4-3 and TRBJ2-7, with 8 bases matching TRBD2. V trimming: 0 bases; J trimming: 2 bases; junction bases outside the gene matches: 6. The CDR3 spans 16 residues. In germline, CDR1 is LGHNA, CDR2 YSLEER. CDR3 sequence reads: CASSQDYGRGAYEQYF. CDR3 nucleotides: TGCGCCAGCAGCCAAGATTACGGGCGGGGGGCCTACGAGCAGTACTTC.

This clonotype occurred many times. The chain links TRBV24-1 to TRBJ2-1, with 11 positions matching TRBD1. The germline V gene encodes CDR1 KGHDR and CDR2 SFDVKD. Unmatched junction bases numbered 3, after V lost 9 bases and J lost 3 bases. The CDR3 loop spans 14 amino acids. CDR3 protein: CATGGTGGYNEQFF. Written as DNA, the CDR3 is TGTGCCACCGGCGGGACAGGGGGCTACAATGAGCAGTTCTTC.

The V call is TRBV12-3 or TRBV12-4, the J call TRBJ2-6; 9 positions agree with TRBD1. The length of the CDR3 is 17 residues. With 4 bases clipped from V and 2 bases from J, the junction kept 6 bases outside the gene matches. This chain's CDR3 is CASSSGQGSPGANVLTF. The CDR3 DNA reads as TGTGCCAGCAGTTCTGGACAGGGGAGCCCTGGGGCCAACGTCCTGACTTTC.

V and J are TRBV11-2 and TRBJ2-7; TRBD2 matches at 8 bases. In germline, CDR1 is SGHAT, CDR2 FQNNGV. V trimming: 4 bases; J trimming: 3 bases; junction bases outside the gene matches: 5. The CDR3 runs 14 residues. In DNA, the CDR3 is TGTGCCAGCAGCTGGACCACTAGCGGCTACGAGCAGTACTTC. It encodes CASSWTTSGYEQYF.

A few counts support this clonotype. This chain uses TRBV7-3 with TRBJ2-1; either TRBD1 or TRBD2 may fit D (5 bases each). The germline V gene encodes CDR1 SGHTA and CDR2 FQGTGA. The CDR3 is 14 residues long. The V gene lost 5 bases and the J gene lost 0 bases, with 8 bases spanning the gap. CDR3 in amino acids: CASSRGPSYNEQFF. The CDR3 DNA sequence: TGTGCCAGCAGCCGGGGCCCCTCCTACAATGAGCAGTTCTTC.

This clonotype was seen a handful of times. The chain uses TRBV24-1 and TRBJ2-2; 9 bases are shared with TRBD2. CDR3 length: 16 residues. V trimming: 3 bases; J trimming: 7 bases; junction bases outside the gene matches: 8. CDR1 and CDR2 from the germline V gene are KGHDR and SFDVKD. CDR3 nucleotide sequence: TGTGCCACCAGTGATCAAATAGCGGGAGCGGTCGGGGAGCTGTTTTTT. Translated: CATSDQIAGAVGELFF.

This clonotype was seen only a few times. This chain links TRBV5-1 with TRBJ1-5; a weak D match, TRBD1 (6 bases). Germline CDR1 and CDR2: SGHRS and YFSETQ. V shed 4 bases and J shed 5 bases, with 16 bases lying between them. The CDR3 is 15 residues long. CDR3 in DNA: TGCGCCAGCAGCCCTATATCGGGGGCCTATCAGCCCCAGCATTTT. Its translation is CASSPISGAYQPQHF.

The gene calls are TRBV5-1 and TRBJ2-2, with a possible D match to TRBD2 (7 bases). V lost 3 bases, J lost 4 bases, and 22 bases lay in between. CDR3 length equals 18 residues. The germline CDR1 and CDR2 sequences are SGHRS and YFSETQ. The CDR3 reads CASSWPRGGTWGTGELFF. The CDR3 coding sequence is TGCGCCAGCAGCTGGCCTAGGGGGGGAACCTGGGGCACCGGGGAGCTGTTTTTT.

The genes are TRBV7-2 and TRBJ1-4; D not resolved. Trimming took 5 bases from V and 8 from J, leaving 12 bases between them. Germline V gene data show CDR1 as SGHTA and CDR2 as FQGNSA. There are 13 residues in the CDR3. The CDR3 DNA follows: TGTGCCAGCAGCCAAGACCGTAGAGAAAAACTGTTTTTT. Translation: CASSQDRREKLFF.

The chain combines TRBV12-3 or TRBV12-4 with TRBJ1-1; D unresolved. The CDR3 covers 11 residues. V shed 3 bases and J shed 8 bases, with 7 bases lying between them. In nucleotides, the CDR3 is TGTGCCAGCAGTTTTGAGGGCGAAGCTTTCTTT. Amino acid sequence: CASSFEGEAFF.

V and J are TRBV10-3 and TRBJ1-1; 7 positions agree with TRBD1. The J segment lost 7 bases and the V segment lost 7 bases, leaving 3 bases of the junction unmatched. The CDR3 sequence is 11 residues long. CDR1 and CDR2 (germline): ENHRY, SYGVKD. CDR3 amino acids: CAIKGGGEAFF. CDR3 bases: TGTGCCATCAAAGGGGGCGGTGAAGCTTTCTTT.

CDR3 DNA sequence: TGTGCCAGCTCACCGGAGGGACTCACCTACGAGCAGTACTTC. Its protein product is CASSPEGLTYEQYF. This chain uses TRBV18 with TRBJ2-7, with D possibly matching TRBD2 (6 bases). The V end lost 3 bases, the J end lost 2 bases, and 11 bases lay between the germline ends. CDR1 and CDR2 (germline): KGHSH, LQKENI. This CDR3 comprises 14 residues. The full variable domain, rest sourced from reference TRBV18 and TRBJ2-7, is NAGVMQNPRHLVRRRGQEARLRCSPMKGHSHVYWYRQLPEEGLKFMVYLQKENIIDESGMPKERFSAEFPKEGPSILRIQQVVRGDSAAYFCASSPEGLTYEQYFGPGTRLTVT.

The rearrangement uses TRBV6-2 or TRBV6-3 and TRBJ2-7; the D is unclear. The CDR3 loop spans 12 amino acids. Trimming removed 6 bases at V and 0 bases at J, with 6 bases between. Germline V gene data show CDR1 as MNHEY and CDR2 as SVGEGT. The CDR3 region has the DNA TGTGCCAGCAGGAATTACTCCTACGAGCAGTACTTC. It encodes CASRNYSYEQYF.

This clonotype was counted between two and nine times. The chain carries TRBV7-9 and TRBJ1-2; tentative D call: TRBD1 (5 bases). Germline V gives CDR1 SEHNR, CDR2 FQNEAQ (reference sequence). The length of the CDR3 is 16 residues. With 7 bases removed from V and 3 bases from J, the gap between germline ends came to 21 bases. The CDR3 sequence: CASIRVPPLGDYGYTF. The CDR3 DNA is TGTGCCAGCATCAGGGTTCCCCCGCTTGGGGACTATGGCTACACCTTC.

The chain is built from TRBV18 and TRBJ2-5; a possible D gene is TRBD2 (5 bases). V dropped 2 bases and J dropped 5 bases, with 12 bases sitting between them. Germline CDR1 and CDR2: KGHSH and LQKENI. The CDR3 covers 14 residues. CDR3 nucleotide sequence: TGTGCCAGCTCACCAAACTATCAGCGGGAGACCCAGTACTTC. It translates to CASSPNYQRETQYF.

A few counts support this clonotype. The rearrangement links TRBV7-3 to TRBJ2-2; D is undetermined. Germline V gene data show CDR1 as SGHTA and CDR2 as FQGTGA. V was pared by 4 bases and J by 7 bases, with 7 bases between. The CDR3 contains 12 residues. The CDR3 coding sequence is TGTGCCAGCAGCTATGTAGGCGGGGAGCTGTTTTTT. Amino acid sequence: CASSYVGGELFF.

The V and J genes are TRBV19 and TRBJ2-7, with 9 bases matching TRBD1. After removal of 4 bases from V and 1 base from J, the junction contained 2 bases not matched to a gene. There are 14 residues in the CDR3. Germline CDR1 LNHDA, CDR2 SQIVND (reference sequence). CDR3 sequence: CASSTTGGSYEQYF. The DNA of the CDR3 is TGTGCCAGTAGTACGACAGGGGGATCCTACGAGCAGTACTTC.

This chain links TRBV25-1 with TRBJ2-7; 7 bases are shared with TRBD1. This CDR3 is built from 14 residues. The germline V gene encodes CDR1 MGHDK and CDR2 SYGVNS. J lost 2 bases, V lost 4 bases, and 5 bases had no gene match. The CDR3 region is CASSVFGTAYEQYF. The CDR3 DNA follows: TGTGCCAGCAGTGTCTTCGGGACAGCCTACGAGCAGTACTTC.

In this sample, this clonotype turned up many times. The chain employs TRBV9 and TRBJ2-7; TRBD2 aligns across 8 bases. V trimming: 4 bases; J trimming: 0 bases; junction bases outside the gene matches: 0. Germline V CDR1 and CDR2: SGDLS, YYNGEE. This CDR3 has 13 residues. The CDR3 DNA follows: TGTGCCAGCAGCCGGGGGGGCTCCTACGAGCAGTACTTC. Its protein product is CASSRGGSYEQYF.

The chain recombines TRBV7-8 with TRBJ1-1; TRBD1 matches 7 bases. The V segment lost 2 bases and the J segment 1 base; nucleotides outside the gene matches: 10. The CDR3 is 17 amino acids. Looked up from germline, CDR1 is SGHVS and CDR2 is FQNEAQ. CDR3 residues: CASSLWQGTASNTEAFF. CDR3 in DNA: TGTGCCAGCAGCTTATGGCAGGGGACAGCTTCGAACACTGAAGCTTTCTTT. The entire variable domain, with the rest obtained from reference TRBV7-8 and TRBJ1-1, is as follows: GAGVSQSPRYKVAKRGQDVALRCDPISGHVSLFWYQQALGQGPEFLTYFQNEAQLDKSGLPSDRFFAERPEGSVSTLKIQRTQQEDSAVYLCASSLWQGTASNTEAFFGQGTRLTVV.

This clonotype has more than one count but fewer than ten. The chain uses TRBV9 and TRBJ1-1; D might be TRBD1 (6 bases). The CDR3 extends over 13 amino acids. V gave up 0 bases and J gave up 7 bases, with 10 bases separating them. From germline, CDR1 is SGDLS and CDR2 YYNGEE. The chain's CDR3 is CASSVATGFEAFF. CDR3 sequence (DNA): TGTGCCAGCAGCGTAGCCACAGGGTTTGAAGCTTTCTTT.

CDR3 nucleotide sequence: TGTGCCAGCTCACCGTTGGGTCCTGGACAGCTACCTTCTAACTATGGCTACACCTTC. Its protein is CASSPLGPGQLPSNYGYTF. The chain carries TRBV18 and TRBJ1-2; tentative D call: TRBD1 (6 bases). The germline gives CDR1 KGHSH, CDR2 LQKENI. The ends were cut back, 3 bases at V and 0 bases at J, with 23 bases in the middle. There are 19 residues in the CDR3.

The V call is TRBV10-1, the J call TRBJ2-3; 7 nucleotides match TRBD1. The V segment lost 3 bases and the J segment 1 base; nucleotides outside the gene matches: 4. This CDR3 is built from 15 residues. In germline, CDR1 is WNHNN, CDR2 SYGVQD (reference sequence). CDR3 coding DNA: TGCGCCAGCAGTGATGTGACAGGGTGCACAGATACGCAGTATTTT. Residues: CASSDVTGCTDTQYF.